The next 22 T cell receptor beta chains were all read from a single sample in a study of CD8+ T cells in alopecia areata. Treatment defined: oral pan-JAK inhibitor, 5-10 mg twice daily. It was cDNA, reverse transcribed from extracted RNA, that served as the sequencing template. Profiled with immunoSEQ multiplex PCR; TCRdb holds only in-frame clones, not every one. Of about 140,000 clones in the sample, around 87% are singletons; the top ten hold over 10%. Here the sequenced sample was CD8+ T cells sorted from blood, taken at week 4, from a patient treated with tofacitinib. The receptors were gathered from a human donor with alopecia areata.

V is TRBV29-1 and J is TRBJ2-4; D is unresolved. CDR3 length: 13 residues. Germline V gene sequence: CDR1 SQVTM, CDR2 ANQGSEA. V was cut by 4 bases and J by 3 bases, with 10 bases left in between. This CDR3 is CSVAIPDKNIQYF. The CDR3 DNA is TGCAGCGTTGCCATACCTGACAAAAACATTCAGTACTTC.

V is TRBV5-1 and J is TRBJ2-1; D gene ambiguous. Germline V gene data show CDR1 as SGHRS and CDR2 as YFSETQ. The CDR3 runs to 12 residues. Trimming shortened V by 5 bases and J by 9 bases, and 12 bases separated the two germline ends. This CDR3 reads CASRPASGEQFF. The CDR3 DNA reads as TGCGCCAGCAGGCCAGCATCCGGTGAGCAGTTCTTC.

The chain uses TRBV27 and TRBJ2-6, with a tentative D call TRBD1 (6 bases). Trimming stripped 6 bases from V and 0 bases from J, with 9 bases between. The CDR3 loop spans 15 amino acids. Germline CDR1 and CDR2: MNHEY and SMNVEV (reference sequence). Written as DNA, the CDR3 is TGTGCCAGCAGATGGACAGTCTCTGGGGCCAACGTCCTGACTTTC. This gives the protein CASRWTVSGANVLTF.

V usage is TRBV27 and J usage is TRBJ2-5; a weak D match, TRBD2 (6 bases). This CDR3 region has 12 residues. Germline-derived CDR1 and CDR2 are MNHEY and SMNVEV (reference sequence). V lost 5 bases to trimming and J lost 10 bases, with 14 bases between them. CDR3 amino acids: CASSPGMGGQYF. CDR3 DNA sequence: TGTGCCAGCAGTCCCGGGATGGGGGGCCAGTACTTC.

The chain joins TRBV5-4 to TRBJ2-3; 8 bases map to TRBD1. The CDR3 loop spans 14 amino acids. Trimming cost V 3 bases and J 2 bases; bases outside gene matches: 2. Germline-derived CDR1 and CDR2 are SGHNT and YYREEE (reference sequence). The CDR3 DNA reads as TGTGCCAGCAGCTGGGACAGGTACACAGATACGCAGTATTTT. This sequence encodes CASSWDRYTDTQYF. The variable domain in full, with the rest retrieved from reference TRBV5-4 and TRBJ2-3, is ETGVTQSPTHLIKTRGQQVTLRCSSQSGHNTVSWYQQALGQGPQFIFQYYREEENGRGNFPPRFSGLQFPNYSSELNVNALELDDSALYLCASSWDRYTDTQYFGPGTRLTVL.

The chain joins TRBV4-1 to TRBJ2-2; D may be TRBD1 or TRBD2 (5 bases each). Germline V lookup: CDR1 MGHRA, CDR2 YSYEKL. This CDR3 has 14 amino acids. Between the trimmed V and J ends, which lost 11 bases and 6 bases, there was a span of 19 bases. The CDR3 protein is CAVLGLASAGELFF. The CDR3 DNA is TGCGCCGTCCTGGGGCTAGCCTCCGCCGGGGAGCTGTTTTTT.

This clone has just a few counts. The same CDR3 can be traced to other DNA sequences in this sample. The chain couples TRBV27 to TRBJ2-3; D tentatively reads TRBD1 or TRBD2 (5 bases each). This CDR3 is built from 15 residues. The V end lost 3 bases, the J end lost 2 bases, and 12 bases lay between the germline ends. In germline, CDR1 is MNHEY, CDR2 SMNVEV (reference sequence). This CDR3 reads CASSLRGRPTDTQYF. CDR3 bases: TGTGCCAGCAGTTTGAGGGGACGACCCACAGATACGCAGTATTTT.

In nucleotides, the CDR3 is TGTGCCAGCAGTCTTACCCAGGGTAGCTACGAGCAGTACTTC. It specifies CASSLTQGSYEQYF. The J gene is TRBJ2-7, the V gene TRBV7-6, with a tentative D call TRBD1 (5 bases). CDR1 is SGHVS and CDR2 is FNYEAQ in the germline V gene. The CDR3 runs to 14 residues. Trimming took off 6 bases at V and 3 bases at J, with 15 bases between the two ends.

V usage is TRBV27 and J usage is TRBJ2-7, with D unresolved. Trimming took 7 bases from V and 2 from J, leaving 15 bases between them. CDR3 length: 14 residues. From germline, CDR1 is MNHEY and CDR2 SMNVEV (reference sequence). The chain's CDR3 is CASMEQIGTYEQYF. The CDR3 DNA is TGTGCCAGCATGGAGCAGATTGGGACCTACGAGCAGTACTTC.

CDR3 residues: CASSTPGQGWTGELFF. The CDR3 DNA is TGTGCCAGCAGTACCCCGGGACAGGGATGGACCGGGGAGCTGTTTTTT. The chain combines TRBV27 with TRBJ2-2, with 9 bases matching TRBD1. The ends lost 5 bases at V and 5 bases at J; junction bases unmatched: 9. The CDR3 contains 16 residues. Germline V gene lookup returns CDR1 MNHEY and CDR2 SMNVEV (reference sequence).

This chain joins TRBV20-1 and TRBJ2-1; D is unresolved. The CDR3 is 10 amino acids. Trimming shortened V by 6 bases and J by 6 bases, and 6 bases separated the two germline ends. Germline V gene sequence: CDR1 DFQATT, CDR2 SNEGSKA (reference sequence). The CDR3 protein is CSARINEQFF. The CDR3 coding sequence is TGCAGTGCCCGGATCAATGAGCAGTTCTTC.

V usage is TRBV6-5 and J usage is TRBJ1-1, with D possibly being TRBD1 (5 bases). The V and J ends lost 3 bases and 1 base respectively, with 12 bases between them. The CDR3 extends over 15 amino acids. Looked up from germline, CDR1 is MNHEY and CDR2 is SVGAGI. The CDR3 DNA is TGTGCCAGCAGTTATTATTCAGGACAGAACACTGAAGCTTTCTTT. As protein: CASSYYSGQNTEAFF.

The chain links TRBV7-9 to TRBJ2-4, with D tentatively TRBD1 (6 bases). CDR1 and CDR2 (germline): SEHNR, FQNEAQ (reference sequence). This CDR3 region has 16 residues. Trimming left V 3 bases short and J 0 bases short, with 12 bases between. Written as DNA, the CDR3 is TGTGCCAGCAGCTTGGACAGTGTCCTAGCCAAAAACATTCAGTACTTC. The encoded protein is CASSLDSVLAKNIQYF.

The gene calls are TRBV12-5 and TRBJ2-7; 8 positions match TRBD1. The V segment lost 1 base and the J segment 7 bases; nucleotides outside the gene matches: 9. The CDR3 runs to 15 residues. Germline V gene data show CDR1 as LGHNT and CDR2 as FRNRAP. As DNA, the CDR3 is TGTGCTAGTGGTTTGGCCGGACAGGGTCTGTATGAGCAGTACTTC. This codes for CASGLAGQGLYEQYF. The full variable domain, completed using reference TRBV12-5 and TRBJ2-7, is DARVTQTPRHKVTEMGQEVTMRCQPILGHNTVFWYRQTMMQGLELLAYFRNRAPLDDSGMPKDRFSAEMPDATLATLKIQPSEPRDSAVYFCASGLAGQGLYEQYFGPGTRLTVT.

J is TRBJ2-3 and V is TRBV7-3; 7 positions agree with TRBD2. The trim removed 2 bases at V and 1 base at J, leaving 3 bases unmatched. The CDR3 length is 15 residues. Germline CDR1 and CDR2: SGHTA and FQGTGA. This CDR3 is CASSLGAGGTDTQYF. The CDR3 DNA follows: TGTGCCAGCAGCTTAGGGGCGGGAGGCACAGATACGCAGTATTTT.

This clone turned up a few times. V gene TRBV29-1 combines with J gene TRBJ2-1, with TRBD1 matching over 7 bases. CDR3 length: 10 amino acids. Trimming cost V 6 bases and J 12 bases; bases outside gene matches: 5. Germline V gene lookup returns CDR1 SQVTM and CDR2 ANQGSEA. CDR3 loop: CSVPGTAQFF. The CDR3, as DNA: TGCAGCGTACCCGGGACAGCGCAGTTCTTC.

The J gene is TRBJ1-5, the V gene TRBV9; a possible D gene is TRBD1 (6 bases). The CDR3 loop spans 14 amino acids. V was cut by 4 bases and J by 1 base, with 9 bases left in between. CDR1 is SGDLS, CDR2 YYNGEE, per germline. CDR3 nucleotides: TGTGCCAGCAGCCAGGGGCAGAGCAATCAGCCCCAGCATTTT. This translates into CASSQGQSNQPQHF. The variable domain in full, with the rest retrieved from reference TRBV9 and TRBJ1-5, is DSGVTQTPKHLITATGQRVTLRCSPRSGDLSVYWYQQSLDQGLQFLIQYYNGEERAKGNILERFSAQQFPDLHSELNLSSLELGDSALYFCASSQGQSNQPQHFGDGTRLSIL.

In this sample, this clone turned up a few times. The chain couples TRBV7-9 to TRBJ2-3; D is uncertain. V lost 6 bases to trimming and J lost 2 bases, with 9 bases between them. The CDR3 is made up of 13 amino acids. CDR1 SEHNR and CDR2 FQNEAQ come from the germline V gene (reference sequence). CDR3 coding DNA: TGTGCCAGCAGTCCACAGAACACAGATACGCAGTATTTT. This sequence encodes CASSPQNTDTQYF.

The V call is TRBV5-1, the J call TRBJ2-7; D possibly uses TRBD1 or TRBD2 (6 bases each). Deletions cut 0 bases from V and 4 bases from J, with 14 bases between. Germline CDR1 SGHRS, CDR2 YFSETQ. The CDR3 totals 15 residues. CDR3 in amino acids: CASSLEGGRSYEQYF. The DNA for the CDR3 is TGCGCCAGCAGCTTGGAAGGGGGGCGTTCGTACGAGCAGTACTTC.

This chain connects TRBV19 to TRBJ1-1, with D perhaps matching TRBD1 (5 bases). The CDR3 runs to 17 residues. Deletions cut 5 bases from V and 3 bases from J, with 22 bases between. CDR1 LNHDA and CDR2 SQIVND come from the germline V gene (reference sequence). The CDR3: CASSPQGSSDSDTEAFF. CDR3 DNA sequence: TGTGCCAGTAGTCCTCAGGGCTCCTCTGATTCGGACACTGAAGCTTTCTTT.

The chain combines TRBV30 with TRBJ2-3, with D possibly matching TRBD2 (5 bases). From germline, CDR1 is GTSNPN and CDR2 SVGIG (reference sequence). The CDR3 is 14 amino acids. V shed 1 base and J shed 2 bases, with 10 bases lying between them. The CDR3 coding sequence is TGTGCCTGGAGTGGCGGCGGGTACACAGATACGCAGTATTTT. Protein product: CAWSGGGYTDTQYF.

The V gene is TRBV9, the J gene TRBJ2-3, with 9 nucleotides matching TRBD1. The CDR3 has 15 amino acids. With V trimmed by 4 bases and J by 0 bases, 3 bases remained unmatched. Germline V gene lookup returns CDR1 SGDLS and CDR2 YYNGEE. CDR3 in DNA: TGTGCCAGCAGCCCAGGACAGGGGAGCACAGATACGCAGTATTTT. This codes for CASSPGQGSTDTQYF.